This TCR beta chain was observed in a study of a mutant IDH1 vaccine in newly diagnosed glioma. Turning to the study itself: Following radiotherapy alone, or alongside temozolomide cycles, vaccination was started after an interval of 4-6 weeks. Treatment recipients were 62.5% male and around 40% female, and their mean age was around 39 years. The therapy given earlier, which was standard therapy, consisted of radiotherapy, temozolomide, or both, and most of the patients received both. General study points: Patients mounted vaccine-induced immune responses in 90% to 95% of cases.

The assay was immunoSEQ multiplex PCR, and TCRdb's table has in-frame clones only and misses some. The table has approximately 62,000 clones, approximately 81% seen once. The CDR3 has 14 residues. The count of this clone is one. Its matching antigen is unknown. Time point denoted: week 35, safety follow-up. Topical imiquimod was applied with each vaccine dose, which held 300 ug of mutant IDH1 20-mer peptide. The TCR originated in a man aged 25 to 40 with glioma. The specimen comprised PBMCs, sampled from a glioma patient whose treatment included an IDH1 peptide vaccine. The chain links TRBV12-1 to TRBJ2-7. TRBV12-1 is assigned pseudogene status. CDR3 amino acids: CASSWGPRVHEQYF. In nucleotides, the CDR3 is TGTGCCAGCAGCTGGGGCCCGAGGGTCCACGAGCAGTACTTC.